This T cell receptor beta chain was found in a study of cytomegalovirus exposure and HLA in healthy donors. Study in general: The same platform was used for the roughly 120 validation repertoires as for the approximately 730 first-cohort repertoires, as reported in a later analysis.

Study-level findings and limits: Listed as cytomegalovirus-associated were 150 to 200 TCR beta chains. Subsequent analysis found a tendency for first-cohort TCR clusters to co-occur within the 90 to 150 validation repertoires.

Germline V gene lookup returns CDR1 SEHNR and CDR2 FQNEAQ (reference sequence). Trimming cost V 3 bases and J 0 bases, with 8 bases left between them. The CDR3 totals 15 residues. In the case of this clone: Its antigen is unknown.

Repertoires were generated with immunoSEQ multiplex PCR, while TCRdb's copy carries only in-frame clones and drops some. The repertoire holds under 200,000 clones, with around nine tenths as singletons. A 120-subject validation cohort, separate from the 666-subject first cohort, supplied the donors. V is TRBV7-9 and J is TRBJ2-2, with a weak D call TRBD1 (6 bases). The source of this sequence is a woman younger than 35 in good health and CMV-seronegative. The sequenced sample was PBMCs. CDR3 DNA sequence: TGTGCCAGCAGCTTTAGGACAGCGAACACCGGGGAGCTGTTTTTT. It encodes CASSFRTANTGELFF.